The 28 T cell receptor beta chains reported below all come from one sample, sequenced in a study of shared clonotypes between healthy human individuals. Produced via immunoSEQ multiplex PCR; TCRdb's table is partial and in-frame only. The table has about a million clones, roughly 80% seen once. Sequencing input: memory CD4+ T cells from PBMCs. Subset specified: CD45RA-negative fraction. The receptor source for this set is a man in his late teens or twenties in good health. Some clones in this sample may be carry-over from other donors' samples.

V is TRBV6-5 and J is TRBJ2-7; D not certain. Germline lookup yields CDR1 MNHEY and CDR2 SVGAGI. The CDR3 sequence is 11 residues long. The DNA of the CDR3 is TGTGCTGTTGGGCTTTCCTACGAGCAGTACTTC. It translates to CAVGLSYEQYF.

The J gene is TRBJ1-2, the V gene TRBV7-2, with D unclear. Trimming shortened V by 3 bases and J by 4 bases, and 12 bases separated the two germline ends. This CDR3 region has 14 residues. The germline V gene has CDR1 SGHTA and CDR2 FQGNSA. Here the CDR3 reads CASSLHTSSYGYTF. In DNA, the CDR3 is TGTGCCAGCAGCTTGCACACATCTTCCTATGGCTACACCTTC.

CDR3 DNA sequence: TGCGCCAGCAGTGAGTCCCCTCCGGGACTGAGCACTGAAGCTTTCTTT. It codes for CASSESPPGLSTEAFF. The chain has TRBV10-1 and TRBJ1-1, with D possibly TRBD1 on 5 matching bases. Germline lookup yields CDR1 WNHNN and CDR2 SYGVQD (reference sequence). The CDR3 is 16 residues long. The V end lost 0 bases, the J end lost 4 bases, and 15 bases lay between the germline ends.

The chain has TRBV7-2 and TRBJ2-7; TRBD1 agrees at 8 bases. The V gene end was trimmed by 5 bases and the J gene end by 7 bases; junction bases not matched to a gene: 10. Germline-derived CDR1 and CDR2 are SGHTA and FQGNSA. This CDR3 is 14 amino acids long. In DNA form, the CDR3 reads TGTGCCAGCAGCCCTCCGGACAGGGCACGGGAGCAGTACTTC. This sequence encodes CASSPPDRAREQYF.

This rearrangement joins TRBV5-1 to TRBJ2-1, with 12 bases matching TRBD2. The J segment lost 2 bases and the V segment lost 4 bases, leaving 7 bases of the junction unmatched. The germline V gene has CDR1 SGHRS and CDR2 YFSETQ. CDR3 length equals 17 residues. The CDR3 region is CASSLPSGRATYNEQFF. For the CDR3, the DNA is TGCGCCAGCAGCCTACCTAGCGGGAGGGCCACCTACAATGAGCAGTTCTTC.

This clone was observed a few times. The rearrangement joins TRBV27 to TRBJ2-1; D is uncertain. This CDR3 is 15 amino acids long. Germline lookup yields CDR1 MNHEY and CDR2 SMNVEV (reference sequence). Trimming stripped 4 bases from V and 7 bases from J, with 17 bases between. The CDR3 DNA sequence: TGTGCCAGCAGTTCGGAGACCCGGGTTAGAAATGAGCAGTTCTTC. Its translation: CASSSETRVRNEQFF.

This sequence joins TRBV19 and TRBJ1-5; D gene ambiguous. This CDR3 is built from 16 residues. Trimming took 2 bases from V and 4 from J, leaving 15 bases between them. Looked up from germline, CDR1 is LNHDA and CDR2 is SQIVND (reference sequence). CDR3 loop: CASSILRAPLNQPQHF. In nucleotides, the CDR3 is TGTGCCAGTAGTATATTAAGGGCTCCGTTAAATCAGCCCCAGCATTTT. Drawing the rest from reference TRBV19 and TRBJ1-5, the complete variable domain is DGGITQSPKYLFRKEGQNVTLSCEQNLNHDAMYWYRQDPGQGLRLIYYSQIVNDFQKGDIAEGYSVSREKKESFPLTVTSAQKNPTAFYLCASSILRAPLNQPQHFGDGTRLSIL.

The V call is TRBV4-2, the J call TRBJ2-5; a possible D gene is TRBD2 (5 bases). The CDR3 is 14 amino acids. V was shortened by 4 bases and J by 4 bases, with 13 bases between the two germline ends. CDR1 is LGHNA and CDR2 is YNFKEQ in the germline V gene. For the CDR3, the DNA is TGTGCCAGCAGCCTAGAGGTCAGCGGAGAGACCCAGTACTTC. Translating it yields CASSLEVSGETQYF.

The chain has TRBV9 and TRBJ2-5; a possible D gene is TRBD2 (6 bases). This CDR3 is 13 amino acids long. V dropped 1 base and J dropped 4 bases, with 8 bases sitting between them. Per germline, CDR1 SGDLS and CDR2 YYNGEE. CDR3 in DNA: TGTGCCAGCAGCGTAATGGGGGGAGAGACCCAGTACTTC. Amino acid sequence: CASSVMGGETQYF. The full variable domain, its missing parts supplied by reference TRBV9 and TRBJ2-5, is DSGVTQTPKHLITATGQRVTLRCSPRSGDLSVYWYQQSLDQGLQFLIQYYNGEERAKGNILERFSAQQFPDLHSELNLSSLELGDSALYFCASSVMGGETQYFGPGTRLLVL.

The chain is built from TRBV10-3 and TRBJ2-5; TRBD2 agrees at 8 bases. TRBJ2-7 matches the DNA end more closely, so the J call is doubtful. This CDR3 is 13 amino acids long. Germline CDR1 and CDR2: ENHRY and SYGVKD. CDR3 in DNA: TGTGCCATCAGTGAAGCGGGAGCCTACGAGCAGTACTTC. It specifies CAISEAGAYEQYF.

The chain couples TRBV19 to TRBJ1-1; TRBD1 might be the D (5 bases). V was clipped by 3 bases and J by 0 bases, with 20 bases between them. This CDR3 is 18 amino acids long. Germline V gives CDR1 LNHDA, CDR2 SQIVND (reference sequence). The CDR3 region has the DNA TGTGCCAGTAGTATGGGGACGAAGCAGGGAATGGTGAACACTGAAGCTTTCTTT. Its translation: CASSMGTKQGMVNTEAFF.

The V gene is TRBV6-5, the J gene TRBJ2-7; D gene unclear. Per germline, CDR1 MNHEY and CDR2 SVGAGI. The CDR3 covers 11 residues. Trimming took off 7 bases at V and 4 bases at J, with 8 bases between the two ends. The CDR3 region is CASKWMYEQYF. The CDR3 DNA reads TGTGCCAGCAAGTGGATGTACGAGCAGTACTTC.

V is TRBV7-2 and J is TRBJ2-4; D is possibly TRBD1 or TRBD2 (5 bases each). Trimming shortened V by 3 bases and J by 0 bases, and 9 bases separated the two germline ends. Per the germline V gene, CDR1 is SGHTA and CDR2 is FQGNSA. The CDR3 sequence is 15 residues long. The CDR3 DNA follows: TGTGCCAGCAGCTTGGGACCCCTAGCCAAAAACATTCAGTACTTC. Residues: CASSLGPLAKNIQYF.

A note on this clone: The same CDR3 also results from other DNA sequences found in this sample. The J gene is TRBJ1-1, the V gene TRBV7-2; possible D gene TRBD1, 5 bases. Germline values: CDR1 SGHTA, CDR2 FQGNSA. CDR3 length equals 14 residues. V lost 4 bases and J lost 1, with 10 bases in between. The CDR3, as DNA: TGTGCCAGCAGCTATGGGACGGCGAACACTGAAGCTTTCTTT. Protein sequence: CASSYGTANTEAFF.

The chain has TRBV5-4 and TRBJ2-1, with 7 bases fitting TRBD1. Germline assignment: CDR1 SGHNT and CDR2 YYREEE (reference sequence). V lost 2 bases, J lost 5 bases, and 4 bases stayed unmatched. This CDR3 region has 14 residues. In DNA form, the CDR3 reads TGTGCCAGCAGCTTCGGGACAGCCAACAATGAGCAGTTCTTC. It yields the protein CASSFGTANNEQFF.

The chain carries TRBV5-1 and TRBJ2-2; 9 bases are a match to TRBD1. CDR3 length: 15 amino acids. J lost 6 bases, V lost 3 bases, and 6 bases had no gene match. Germline CDR1 is SGHRS and CDR2 is YFSETQ. DNA of the CDR3: TGCGCCAGCAGCTACACAGGGGGCTTCGCCGGGGAGCTGTTTTTT. It specifies CASSYTGGFAGELFF.

This chain uses TRBV6-6 with TRBJ2-1, with 11 bases that match TRBD2. Losses at the gene ends were 6 bases for V and 9 bases for J; bases not matched to a gene: 13. Germline V gives CDR1 MNHNY, CDR2 SVGAGI (reference sequence). The CDR3 is 16 amino acids. CDR3 DNA sequence: TGTGCCAGCAGAGAAACTAGCGGGAGTTATTTTAGTGAGCAGTTCTTC. Protein product: CASRETSGSYFSEQFF.

This chain joins TRBV19 and TRBJ2-3; TRBD2 agrees at 7 bases. V trimming: 7 bases; J trimming: 2 bases; junction bases outside the gene matches: 9. The CDR3 length is 15 residues. The germline V gene encodes CDR1 LNHDA and CDR2 SQIVND (reference sequence). CDR3 sequence: CASTRASGNTDTQYF. The CDR3 bases are TGTGCCAGTACCCGAGCTAGCGGAAACACAGATACGCAGTATTTT. Full variable domain (missing parts from reference TRBV19 and TRBJ2-3): DGGITQSPKYLFRKEGQNVTLSCEQNLNHDAMYWYRQDPGQGLRLIYYSQIVNDFQKGDIAEGYSVSREKKESFPLTVTSAQKNPTAFYLCASTRASGNTDTQYFGPGTRLTVL.

V and J are TRBV2 and TRBJ1-6; the D is unclear. V was cut by 5 bases and J by 4 bases, with 12 bases left in between. Germline lookup yields CDR1 SNHLY and CDR2 FYNNEI. This CDR3 comprises 15 residues. The CDR3 nucleotides read TGTGCCAGCAGTCCGAGCGGGGATTATAATTCACCCCTCCACTTT. It is translated as CASSPSGDYNSPLHF. Full variable domain (missing parts from reference TRBV2 and TRBJ1-6): EPEVTQTPSHQVTQMGQEVILRCVPISNHLYFYWYRQILGQKVEFLVSFYNNEISEKSEIFDDQFSVERPDGSNFTLKIRSTKLEDSAMYFCASSPSGDYNSPLHFGNGTRLTVT.

This clone was counted once. The chain joins TRBV28 to TRBJ2-7; tentatively, D is TRBD1 (7 bases). Germline V lookup: CDR1 MDHEN, CDR2 SYDVKM. V was pared by 7 bases and J by 3 bases, with 13 bases between. The CDR3 is made up of 13 amino acids. The CDR3 loop reads CASIRQGGYEQYF. The CDR3 DNA reads TGTGCCAGCATACGACAGGGAGGCTACGAGCAGTACTTC.

This chain uses TRBV29-1 with TRBJ2-3; D may be TRBD2 (7 bases). Per germline, CDR1 SQVTM and CDR2 ANQGSEA. V was clipped by 5 bases and J by 4 bases, with 25 bases between them. CDR3 length: 17 amino acids. The CDR3 DNA follows: TGCAGCGTTTCGGAGGCGGGGGCCTACGGGAACGCAGATACGCAGTATTTT. As protein: CSVSEAGAYGNADTQYF.

The CDR3 reads CASSSLNQPQHF. CDR3 coding DNA: TGTGCCAGCAGCTCTTTAAATCAGCCCCAGCATTTT. The rearrangement uses TRBV5-6 and TRBJ1-5; the D is unclear. Germline lookup yields CDR1 SGHDT and CDR2 YYEEEE. V gave up 3 bases and J gave up 4 bases, with 5 bases separating them. This CDR3 comprises 12 residues. The full variable domain, completed using reference TRBV5-6 and TRBJ1-5, is DAGVTQSPTHLIKTRGQQVTLRCSPKSGHDTVSWYQQALGQGPQFIFQYYEEEERQRGNFPDRFSGHQFPNYSSELNVNALLLGDSALYLCASSSLNQPQHFGDGTRLSIL.

This clone has at least ten counts. V is TRBV7-8 and J is TRBJ2-5; D uncertain. Trimming pared 3 bases from V and 5 bases from J, leaving 7 bases between. Germline lookup yields CDR1 SGHVS and CDR2 FQNEAQ. The CDR3 spans 12 residues. The CDR3: CASSFAGETQYF. As DNA, the CDR3 is TGTGCCAGCAGCTTTGCCGGGGAGACCCAGTACTTC.

The chain couples TRBV7-8 to TRBJ2-3, with 8 bases matching TRBD2. Germline V gene lookup returns CDR1 SGHVS and CDR2 FQNEAQ. Trimming took 1 base from V and 4 from J; bases not matched to a gene: 1. This CDR3 is 14 amino acids long. As DNA, the CDR3 is TGTGCCAGCAGCTTAGGCGGGGGGTCAGATACGCAGTATTTT. Protein sequence: CASSLGGGSDTQYF. The full variable domain, completed using reference TRBV7-8 and TRBJ2-3, is GAGVSQSPRYKVAKRGQDVALRCDPISGHVSLFWYQQALGQGPEFLTYFQNEAQLDKSGLPSDRFFAERPEGSVSTLKIQRTQQEDSAVYLCASSLGGGSDTQYFGPGTRLTVL.

This clone was observed a handful of times. The sample carries other DNA sequences with the same CDR3. V is TRBV30 and J is TRBJ1-1; no reliable D call. The CDR3 is 13 residues long. From germline, CDR1 is GTSNPN and CDR2 SVGIG (reference sequence). V was shortened by 2 bases and J by 0 bases, with 7 bases between the two germline ends. The CDR3 sequence: CAWSTGMNTEAFF. The CDR3 DNA is TGTGCCTGGAGTACTGGGATGAACACTGAAGCTTTCTTT.

The rearrangement links TRBV2 to TRBJ2-5, with D possibly matching TRBD1 (5 bases). The germline gives CDR1 SNHLY, CDR2 FYNNEI. V lost 2 bases, J lost 9 bases, and 13 bases lay in between. There are 13 residues in the CDR3. CDR3 in DNA: TGTGCCAGCAGTGAATACTTCAGGGTGGCCCAGTACTTC. This translates into CASSEYFRVAQYF.

The V call is TRBV27, the J call TRBJ2-5, with D possibly being TRBD2 (7 bases). This CDR3 contains 14 residues. Trimming cost V 5 bases and J 5 bases, with 15 bases left between them. CDR1 MNHEY and CDR2 SMNVEV come from the germline V gene (reference sequence). CDR3 nucleotides: TGTGCCAGCAGTCCCATAGGGGGGGTCGAGACCCAGTACTTC. It codes for CASSPIGGVETQYF.

This clone was seen only a few times. V is TRBV27 and J is TRBJ1-5, with D unresolved. CDR3 length equals 13 residues. CDR1 is MNHEY and CDR2 is SMNVEV in the germline V gene (reference sequence). V was cut by 5 bases and J by 9 bases, with 14 bases left in between. The CDR3 DNA is TGTGCCAGCAGTCTCTTACGTGGTAGGCCCCAGCATTTT. It translates to CASSLLRGRPQHF.